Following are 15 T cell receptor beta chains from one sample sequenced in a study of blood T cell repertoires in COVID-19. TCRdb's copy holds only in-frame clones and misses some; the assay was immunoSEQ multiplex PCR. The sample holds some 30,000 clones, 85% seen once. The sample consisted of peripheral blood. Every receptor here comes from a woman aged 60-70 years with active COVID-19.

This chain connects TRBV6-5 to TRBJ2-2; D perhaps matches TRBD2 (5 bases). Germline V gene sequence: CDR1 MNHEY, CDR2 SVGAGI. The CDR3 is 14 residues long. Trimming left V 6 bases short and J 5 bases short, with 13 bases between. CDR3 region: CASRLRVGTGELFF. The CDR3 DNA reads TGTGCCAGCAGATTGCGGGTCGGGACCGGGGAGCTGTTTTTT.

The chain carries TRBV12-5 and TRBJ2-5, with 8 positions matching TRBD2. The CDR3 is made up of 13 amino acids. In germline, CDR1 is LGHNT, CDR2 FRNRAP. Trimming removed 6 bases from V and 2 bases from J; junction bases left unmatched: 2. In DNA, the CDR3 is TGTGCTAGTGGCCGGGGGGGACAAGAGACCCAGTACTTC. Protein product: CASGRGGQETQYF.

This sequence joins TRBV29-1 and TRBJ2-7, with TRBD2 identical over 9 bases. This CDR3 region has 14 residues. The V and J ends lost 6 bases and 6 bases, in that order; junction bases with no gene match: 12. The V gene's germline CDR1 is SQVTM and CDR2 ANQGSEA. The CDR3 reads CSVSKASGALEQYF. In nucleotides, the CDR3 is TGCAGCGTCTCGAAGGCTAGCGGGGCTCTCGAGCAGTACTTC.

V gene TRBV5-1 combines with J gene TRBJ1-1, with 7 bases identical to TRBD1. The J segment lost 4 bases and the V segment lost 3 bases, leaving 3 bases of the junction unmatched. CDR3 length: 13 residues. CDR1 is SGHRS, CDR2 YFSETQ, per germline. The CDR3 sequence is CASSSPGGTEAFF. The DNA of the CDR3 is TGCGCCAGCAGCTCACCAGGGGGCACTGAAGCTTTCTTT.

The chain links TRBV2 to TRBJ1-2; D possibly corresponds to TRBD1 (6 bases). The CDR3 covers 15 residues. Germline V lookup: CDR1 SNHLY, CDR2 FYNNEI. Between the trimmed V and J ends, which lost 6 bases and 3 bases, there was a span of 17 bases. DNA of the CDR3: TGTGCCAGCAGCCCAACGAGACAGGCCCACTATGGCTACACCTTC. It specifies CASSPTRQAHYGYTF.

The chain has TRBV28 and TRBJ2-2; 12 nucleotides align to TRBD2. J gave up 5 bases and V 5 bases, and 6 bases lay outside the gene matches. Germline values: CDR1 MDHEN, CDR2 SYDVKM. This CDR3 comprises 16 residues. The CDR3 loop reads CASSMTSGSFTGELFF. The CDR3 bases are TGTGCCAGCAGTATGACTAGCGGGAGTTTTACCGGGGAGCTGTTTTTT.

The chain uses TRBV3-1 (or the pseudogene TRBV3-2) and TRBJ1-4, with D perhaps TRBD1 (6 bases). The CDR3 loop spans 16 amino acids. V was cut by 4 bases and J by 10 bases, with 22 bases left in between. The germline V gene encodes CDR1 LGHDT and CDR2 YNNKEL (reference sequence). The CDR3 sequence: CASSPEPTGNGVKLFF. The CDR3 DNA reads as TGTGCCAGCAGCCCAGAACCCACAGGGAACGGCGTAAAACTGTTTTTT.

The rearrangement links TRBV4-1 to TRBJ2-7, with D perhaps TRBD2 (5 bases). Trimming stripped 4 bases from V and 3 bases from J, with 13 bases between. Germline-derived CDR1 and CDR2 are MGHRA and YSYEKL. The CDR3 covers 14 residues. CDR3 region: CASSLPGSGYEQYF. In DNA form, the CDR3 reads TGCGCCAGCAGCCTACCGGGGTCTGGCTACGAGCAGTACTTC.

In DNA form, the CDR3 reads TGTGCCAGCAGCTCGCGAAACACCGGGGAGCTGTTTTTT. Protein: CASSSRNTGELFF. This chain connects TRBV7-2 to TRBJ2-2; D remains ambiguous. CDR1 SGHTA and CDR2 FQGNSA come from the germline V gene. V shed 4 bases and J shed 2 bases, with 5 bases lying between them. This CDR3 is built from 13 residues.

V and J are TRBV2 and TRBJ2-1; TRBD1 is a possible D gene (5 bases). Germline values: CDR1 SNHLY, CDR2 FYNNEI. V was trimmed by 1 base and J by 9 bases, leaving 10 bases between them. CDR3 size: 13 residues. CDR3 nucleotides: TGTGCCAGCAGTGAAGTCAGGGAAGGTGAGCAGTTCTTC. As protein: CASSEVREGEQFF.

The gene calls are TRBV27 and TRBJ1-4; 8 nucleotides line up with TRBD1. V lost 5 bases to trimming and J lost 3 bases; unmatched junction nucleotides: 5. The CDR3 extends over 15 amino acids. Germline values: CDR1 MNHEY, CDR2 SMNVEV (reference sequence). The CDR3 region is CASSQIQGANEKLFF. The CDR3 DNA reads TGTGCCAGCAGTCAAATACAGGGGGCTAATGAAAAACTGTTTTTT.

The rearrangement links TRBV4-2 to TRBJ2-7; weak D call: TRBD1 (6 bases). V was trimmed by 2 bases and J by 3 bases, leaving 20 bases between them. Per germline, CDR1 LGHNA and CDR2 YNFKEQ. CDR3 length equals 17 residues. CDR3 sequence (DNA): TGTGCCAGCAGCCAAAGGACCAACAGGGACCGCTACTACGAGCAGTACTTC. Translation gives CASSQRTNRDRYYEQYF.

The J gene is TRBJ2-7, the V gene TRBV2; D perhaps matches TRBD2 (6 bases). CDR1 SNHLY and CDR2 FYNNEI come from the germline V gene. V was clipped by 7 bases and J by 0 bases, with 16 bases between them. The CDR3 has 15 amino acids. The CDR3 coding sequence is TGTGCCAGCAAACCACTAGCTGTCAGCTCCTACGAGCAGTACTTC. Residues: CASKPLAVSSYEQYF.

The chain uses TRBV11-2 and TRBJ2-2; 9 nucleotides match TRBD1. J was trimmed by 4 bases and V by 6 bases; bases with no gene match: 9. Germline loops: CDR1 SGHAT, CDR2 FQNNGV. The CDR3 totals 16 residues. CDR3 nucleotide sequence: TGTGCCAGCAGTTGGGGACAGGGCTTGTCCACCGGGGAGCTGTTTTTT. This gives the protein CASSWGQGLSTGELFF.

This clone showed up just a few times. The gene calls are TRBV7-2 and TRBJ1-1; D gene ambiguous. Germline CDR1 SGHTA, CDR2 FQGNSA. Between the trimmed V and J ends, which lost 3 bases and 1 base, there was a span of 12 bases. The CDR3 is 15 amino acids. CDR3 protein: CASSLSQLANTEAFF. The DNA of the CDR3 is TGTGCCAGCAGCTTGTCACAGTTGGCGAACACTGAAGCTTTCTTT.